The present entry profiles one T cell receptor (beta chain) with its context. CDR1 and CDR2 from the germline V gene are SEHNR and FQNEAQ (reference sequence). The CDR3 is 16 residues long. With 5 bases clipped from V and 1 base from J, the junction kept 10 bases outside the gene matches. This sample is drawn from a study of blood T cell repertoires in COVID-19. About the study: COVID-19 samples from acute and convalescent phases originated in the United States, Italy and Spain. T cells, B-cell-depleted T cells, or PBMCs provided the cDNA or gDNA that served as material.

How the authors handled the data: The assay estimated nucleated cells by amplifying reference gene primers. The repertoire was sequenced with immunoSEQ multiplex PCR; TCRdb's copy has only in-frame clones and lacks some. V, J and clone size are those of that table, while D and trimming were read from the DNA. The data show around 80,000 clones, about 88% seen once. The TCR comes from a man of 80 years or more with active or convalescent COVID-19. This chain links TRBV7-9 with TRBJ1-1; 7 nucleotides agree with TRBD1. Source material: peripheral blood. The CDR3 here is CASSPHPGTANTEAFF. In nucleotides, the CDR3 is TGTGCCAGCAGCCCGCACCCCGGGACAGCGAACACTGAAGCTTTCTTT.